The entry below gives a single T cell receptor beta chain sequence along with its context. Sequencing was performed with immunoSEQ multiplex PCR; in TCRdb, only in-frame clones are kept and a portion is missing. This sample has tens of thousands of clones; roughly 89% occur once, and the top ten carry more than 40%. The sample is drawn from a study of blood T cell repertoires in COVID-19. The source material was peripheral blood. The TCR comes from a woman aged 55-69 years with COVID-19, enrolled during active disease.

CDR3 residues: CASSLAFIGTARFRPPQHF. DNA of the CDR3: TGTGCCAGCAGCTTAGCCTTCATTGGGACTGCGCGTTTCAGGCCGCCCCAGCATTTT. The chain employs TRBV7-8 and TRBJ1-5; possibly TRBD1 for D (5 bases). The CDR3 length is 19 residues. Germline V gene sequence: CDR1 SGHVS, CDR2 FQNEAQ. V lost 0 bases, J lost 9 bases, and 27 bases lay in between.